Sequencing of this T cell receptor beta chain was carried out in a study of cytomegalovirus exposure and HLA in healthy donors. CDR3 length: 15 amino acids. Germline V gene sequence: CDR1 MNHEY, CDR2 SMNVEV (reference sequence). V was clipped by 6 bases and J by 3 bases; unmatched bases: 6. A few counts support this clone. Its target is unknown. Study-level points and caveats: With high specificity and sensitivity, the classifier reportedly diagnosed cytomegalovirus status.

The PCR used 60 Vbeta and 13 Jbeta primers. Clones were sequenced by immunoSEQ multiplex PCR, and TCRdb holds only the in-frame ones, with some missing. The sample contains around 170,000 clones, about 81% of which appear only once. Material: PBMCs. The receptor's source is a woman between 18 and 29 years old in good health and CMV-seronegative. The chain combines TRBV27 with TRBJ1-5; 9 bases map to TRBD1. The CDR3 loop is CASSRTGGNNQPQHF. CDR3 in DNA: TGTGCCAGCAGCCGTACAGGGGGCAACAATCAGCCCCAGCATTTT.